A selection of T cell receptor beta chains follows, all from one sample in a study of cytomegalovirus exposure and HLA in healthy donors. Produced via immunoSEQ multiplex PCR; TCRdb's table is partial and in-frame only. Among about 250,000 clones listed, about 85% were seen once. Sequenced sample: PBMCs. These receptors all stem from a girl aged 2-10 years in good health and CMV-seronegative. Each CDR3 is given with its conserved first and last residue. The D gene is left open where the match is weak. The size of a clone is reported for some rows only, either as once, few or many, or as a class for expanded clones.

>15|.|TRBJ1-6|TRBD1|TRBV27
TGTGCCAGCAGTTTCCGGGGACAGGGAAGTTCACCCCTCCACTTT
CASSFRGQGSSPLHF
>16|.|TRBJ1-3|.|TRBV5-1
TGCGCCAGCAGCCTGGGTTTTCGGACTGGCGGAAACACCATATATTTT
CASSLGFRTGGNTIYF
>15|few|TRBJ1-5|TRBD1|TRBV30
TGTGCCTGGGAAGCACAGGGGATGGGGAATCAGCCCCAGCATTTT
CAWEAQGMGNQPQHF
>15|.|TRBJ2-7|TRBD2|TRBV19
TGTGCCAGTAGTACTCCGGGGACTAGTCCGAGCGAGCAGTACTTC
CASSTPGTSPSEQYF
>13|.|TRBJ2-7|.|TRBV10-3
TGTGCCATACAGACGGTGAGCTCCTACGAGCAGTACTTC
CAIQTVSSYEQYF
>15|.|TRBJ2-1|TRBD2|TRBV7-8
TGTGCCAGCAGCGCTTTCGGGACTAGCCACAATGAGCAGTTCTTC
CASSAFGTSHNEQFF
>15|.|TRBJ2-5|TRBD2|TRBV2
TGTGCCAGCAGTGCGGGGGGGATGTACCAAGAGACCCAGTACTTC
CASSAGGMYQETQYF
>13|.|TRBJ1-3|.|TRBV7-8
TGTGCCAGCGGACACGTCTCTGGAAACACCATATATTTT
CASGHVSGNTIYF
>15|.|TRBJ2-3|TRBD2|TRBV6-5
TGTGCCAGCAGTGGCTGGGCGGGAGGGTGGGATACGCAGTATTTT
CASSGWAGGWDTQYF
>19|.|TRBJ2-5|TRBD2|TRBV4-1
TGCGCCAGCAGCCAAGATCCACGACTAGCGGGGGGAAGGGTGGAGACCCAGTACTTC
CASSQDPRLAGGRVETQYF
>11|.|TRBJ2-1|.|TRBV29-1
TGCAGCTTCCGTGGGGCGAATGAGCAGTTCTTC
CSFRGANEQFF
>17|.|TRBJ2-1|TRBD2|TRBV7-2
TGTGCCAGCAGCTTAGCCCGGGGAGCGGGGGGGCGCAATGAGCAGTTCTTC
CASSLARGAGGRNEQFF
>16|once|TRBJ2-2|TRBD1|TRBV5-5
TGTGCCAGCCAGTTACTGGACAGGTCGGACACCGGGGAGCTGTTTTTT
CASQLLDRSDTGELFF
>16|.|TRBJ2-1|TRBD2|TRBV19
TGTGCCAGCCACACTAGCGGGAGGGCTCCCGGCAATGAGCAGTTCTTC
CASHTSGRAPGNEQFF
>15|.|TRBJ2-7|.|TRBV21-1
TGTGCCAGCAGCAAAAAAAGCGGGAGAAACTACGAGCAGTACTTC
CASSKKSGRNYEQYF
>14|.|TRBJ2-7|.|TRBV7-6
TGTGCCAGCAGCTTACTAGCTCGTTCCTACGAGCAGTACTTC
CASSLLARSYEQYF
>15|.|TRBJ2-1|TRBD2|TRBV5-1
TGCGCCAGCAGCTTGGCGACTAGCGGGAACAATGAGCAGTTCTTC
CASSLATSGNNEQFF
>13|.|TRBJ1-3|.|TRBV6-5
TGTGCCAGCAGTCGAACAGAGCGAAACACCATATATTTT
CASSRTERNTIYF
>15|.|TRBJ1-5|.|TRBV5-5
TGTGCCAGCAGCTTGAGGTGGGGACTCAATCAGCCCCAGCATTTT
CASSLRWGLNQPQHF
>13|.|TRBJ2-2|.|TRBV30
TGTGCCTGGAGTGTTGGGCTCACCGGGGAGCTGTTTTTT
CAWSVGLTGELFF
>14|.|TRBJ2-7|.|TRBV6-1
TGTGCCAGTTACGACAGGTTCAACTCCTACGAGCAGTACTTC
CASYDRFNSYEQYF
>15|once|TRBJ2-5|.|TRBV25-1
TGTGCCAGCAGTGAATTTGTTCCGGGAAAAGAGACCCAGTACTTC
CASSEFVPGKETQYF
>14|.|TRBJ1-2|.|TRBV11-2
TGTGCCAGCAGCTATAAAGAGGGCACGTATGGCTACACCTTC
CASSYKEGTYGYTF